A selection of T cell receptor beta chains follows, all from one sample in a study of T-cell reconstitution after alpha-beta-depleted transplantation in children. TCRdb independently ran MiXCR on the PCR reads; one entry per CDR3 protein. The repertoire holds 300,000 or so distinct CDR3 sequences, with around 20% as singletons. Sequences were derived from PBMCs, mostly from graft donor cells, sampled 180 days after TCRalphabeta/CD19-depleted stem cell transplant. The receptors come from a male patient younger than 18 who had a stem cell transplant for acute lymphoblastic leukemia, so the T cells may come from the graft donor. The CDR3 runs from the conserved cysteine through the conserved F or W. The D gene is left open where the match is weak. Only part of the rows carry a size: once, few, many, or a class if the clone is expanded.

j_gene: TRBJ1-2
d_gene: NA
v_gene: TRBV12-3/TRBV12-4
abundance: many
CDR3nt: TGTGCCAGCAGGAGACAGGAATTCCATGGCTACACCTTC
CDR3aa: CASRRQEFHGYTF

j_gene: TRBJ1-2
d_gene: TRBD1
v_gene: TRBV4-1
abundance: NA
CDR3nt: TGCGCCAGCAGCCAACAACCGGGACAGGGGACCTTC
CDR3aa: CASSQQPGQGTF

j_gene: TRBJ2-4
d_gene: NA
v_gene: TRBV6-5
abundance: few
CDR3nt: TGTGCCAGCAGTTACGCACATCTAGCCAAAAACATTCAGTACTTC
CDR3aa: CASSYAHLAKNIQYF

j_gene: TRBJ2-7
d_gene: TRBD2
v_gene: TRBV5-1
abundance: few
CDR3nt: TGCGCCAGCAGCTCGACTAGCGGACACTACGAGCAGTACTTC
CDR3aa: CASSSTSGHYEQYF

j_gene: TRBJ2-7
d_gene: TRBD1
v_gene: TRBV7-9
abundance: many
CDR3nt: TGTGCCAGCAGCTTGACAGGGATGTGGTACGAGCAGTACTTC
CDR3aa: CASSLTGMWYEQYF

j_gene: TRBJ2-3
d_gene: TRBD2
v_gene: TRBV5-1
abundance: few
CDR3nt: TGCGCCAGCAGCTCGACTAGCGGGGGAAGCACAGATACGCAGTATTTT
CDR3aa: CASSSTSGGSTDTQYF

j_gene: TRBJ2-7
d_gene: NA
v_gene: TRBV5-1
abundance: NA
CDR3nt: TGCGCCAGCAGCCCGGACGGAACCTACGAGCAGTACTTC
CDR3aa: CASSPDGTYEQYF

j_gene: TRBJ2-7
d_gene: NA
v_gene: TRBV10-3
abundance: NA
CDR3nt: TGTGCCATCAGTGGACATCTCTACGAGCAGTACTTC
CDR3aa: CAISGHLYEQYF

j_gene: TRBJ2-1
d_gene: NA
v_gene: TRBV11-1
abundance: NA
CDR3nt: TGTGCCAGCAGCTTGGCCCCGGGGTCCACCCAGGGAACTCCTACCGTTGAGCAGTTCTTC
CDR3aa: CASSLAPGSTQGTPTVEQFF

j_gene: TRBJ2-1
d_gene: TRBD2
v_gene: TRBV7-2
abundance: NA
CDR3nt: TGTGCCAGCAGCTTAGACGCTAGCGGGAGACCCTACAATGAGCAGTTCTTC
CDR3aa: CASSLDASGRPYNEQFF

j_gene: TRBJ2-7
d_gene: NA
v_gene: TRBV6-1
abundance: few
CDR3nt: TGTGCCAGCAGTGAACAGGCCTACGAGCAGTACTTC
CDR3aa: CASSEQAYEQYF